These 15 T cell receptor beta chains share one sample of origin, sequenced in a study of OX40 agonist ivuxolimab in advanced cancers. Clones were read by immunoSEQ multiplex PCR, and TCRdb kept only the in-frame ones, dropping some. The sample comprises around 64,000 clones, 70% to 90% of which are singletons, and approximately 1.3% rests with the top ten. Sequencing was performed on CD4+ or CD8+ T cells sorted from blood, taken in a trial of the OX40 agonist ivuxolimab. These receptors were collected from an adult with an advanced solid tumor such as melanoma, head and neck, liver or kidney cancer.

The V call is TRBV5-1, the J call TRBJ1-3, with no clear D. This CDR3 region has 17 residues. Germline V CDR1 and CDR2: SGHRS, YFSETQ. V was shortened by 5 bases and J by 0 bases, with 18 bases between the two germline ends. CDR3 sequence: CASRPDGQISSGNTIYF. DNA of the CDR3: TGCGCCAGCAGACCCGATGGGCAAATTTCCTCTGGAAACACCATATATTTT.

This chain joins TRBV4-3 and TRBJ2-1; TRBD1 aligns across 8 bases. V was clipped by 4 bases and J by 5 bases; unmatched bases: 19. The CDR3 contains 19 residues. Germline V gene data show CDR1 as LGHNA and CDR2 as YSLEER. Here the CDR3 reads CASSPWDRLEPVSHNEQFF. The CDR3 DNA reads TGCGCCAGCAGCCCGTGGGACAGGTTAGAGCCGGTTTCACACAATGAGCAGTTCTTC.

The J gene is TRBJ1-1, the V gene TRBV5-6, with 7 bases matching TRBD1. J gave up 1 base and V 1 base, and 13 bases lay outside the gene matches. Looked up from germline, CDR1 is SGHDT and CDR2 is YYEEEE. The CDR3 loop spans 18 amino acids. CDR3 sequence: CASSLNMFWTGPNTEAFF. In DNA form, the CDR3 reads TGTGCCAGCAGCTTGAATATGTTTTGGACAGGTCCGAACACTGAAGCTTTCTTT.

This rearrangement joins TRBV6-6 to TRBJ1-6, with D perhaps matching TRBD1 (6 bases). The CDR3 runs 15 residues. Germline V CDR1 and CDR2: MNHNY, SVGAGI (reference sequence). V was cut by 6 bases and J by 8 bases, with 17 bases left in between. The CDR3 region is CASRPSGRGDSPLHF. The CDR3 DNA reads TGTGCCAGCAGACCATCAGGGAGGGGGGATTCACCCCTCCACTTT.

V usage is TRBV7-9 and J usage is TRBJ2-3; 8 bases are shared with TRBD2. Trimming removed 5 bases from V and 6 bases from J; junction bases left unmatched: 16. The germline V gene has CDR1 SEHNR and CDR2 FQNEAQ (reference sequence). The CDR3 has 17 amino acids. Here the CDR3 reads CASSLGLAVLVRDTQYF. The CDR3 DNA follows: TGTGCCAGCAGCCTAGGACTAGCTGTTTTGGTTCGTGATACGCAGTATTTT.

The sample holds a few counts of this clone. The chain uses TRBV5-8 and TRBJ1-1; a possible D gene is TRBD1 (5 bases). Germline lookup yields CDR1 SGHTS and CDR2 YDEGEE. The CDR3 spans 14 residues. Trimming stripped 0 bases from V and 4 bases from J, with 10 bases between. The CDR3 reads CASSLGQGGTEAFF. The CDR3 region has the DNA TGTGCCAGCAGCTTGGGTCAGGGTGGCACTGAAGCTTTCTTT.

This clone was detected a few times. As DNA, the CDR3 is TGTGCCAGCAGCTACGACACCTATGGCTACACCTTC. Translating it yields CASSYDTYGYTF. The rearrangement links TRBV7-9 to TRBJ1-2; D gene uncertain. V lost 4 bases, J lost 4 bases, and 7 bases lay in between. The CDR3 runs to 12 residues. Germline V CDR1 and CDR2: SEHNR, FQNEAQ (reference sequence). The full variable domain, its missing parts supplied by reference TRBV7-9 and TRBJ1-2, is DTGVSQNPRHKITKRGQNVTFRCDPISEHNRLYWYRQTLGQGPEFLTYFQNEAQLEKSRLLSDRFSAERPKGSFSTLEIQRTEQGDSAMYLCASSYDTYGYTFGSGTRLTVV.

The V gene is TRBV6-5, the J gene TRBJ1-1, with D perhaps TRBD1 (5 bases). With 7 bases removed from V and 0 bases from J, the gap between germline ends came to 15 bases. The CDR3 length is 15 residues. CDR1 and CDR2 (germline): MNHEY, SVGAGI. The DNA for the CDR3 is TGTGCCAGCACCAGGGCGGTGTCCGTGAACACTGAAGCTTTCTTT. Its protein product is CASTRAVSVNTEAFF.

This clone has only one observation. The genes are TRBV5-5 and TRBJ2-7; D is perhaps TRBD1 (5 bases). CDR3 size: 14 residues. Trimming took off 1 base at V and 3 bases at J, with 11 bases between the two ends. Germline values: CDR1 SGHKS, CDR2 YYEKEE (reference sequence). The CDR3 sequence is CASSLRSGFYEQYF. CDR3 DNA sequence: TGTGCCAGCAGCTTGAGGTCAGGGTTCTACGAGCAGTACTTC.

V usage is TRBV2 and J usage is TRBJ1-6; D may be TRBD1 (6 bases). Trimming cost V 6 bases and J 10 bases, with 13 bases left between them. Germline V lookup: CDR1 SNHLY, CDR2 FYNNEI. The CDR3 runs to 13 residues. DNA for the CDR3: TGTGCCAGCAGCAACAGGGATAGGTCACCCCTCCACTTT. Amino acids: CASSNRDRSPLHF. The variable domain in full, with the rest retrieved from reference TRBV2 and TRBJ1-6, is EPEVTQTPSHQVTQMGQEVILRCVPISNHLYFYWYRQILGQKVEFLVSFYNNEISEKSEIFDDQFSVERPDGSNFTLKIRSTKLEDSAMYFCASSNRDRSPLHFGNGTRLTVT.

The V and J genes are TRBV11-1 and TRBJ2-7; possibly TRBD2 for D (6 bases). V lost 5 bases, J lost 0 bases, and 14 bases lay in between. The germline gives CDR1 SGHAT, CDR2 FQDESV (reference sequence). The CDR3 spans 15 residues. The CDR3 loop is CASSTPRGNSYEQYF. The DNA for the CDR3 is TGTGCCAGCAGCACACCCCGGGGGAACTCCTACGAGCAGTACTTC.

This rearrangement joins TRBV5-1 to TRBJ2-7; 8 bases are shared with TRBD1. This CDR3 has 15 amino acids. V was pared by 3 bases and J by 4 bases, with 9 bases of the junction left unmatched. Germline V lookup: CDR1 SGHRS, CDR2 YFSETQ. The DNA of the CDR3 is TGCGCCAGCAGCTGGACTCGGACAGGGCCGTACGAGCAGTACTTC. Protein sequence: CASSWTRTGPYEQYF.

CDR3 amino acids: CASRRTSGSYEQYF. The CDR3 nucleotides are TGTGCCAGCAGGCGGACTAGCGGGAGCTACGAGCAGTACTTC. V gene TRBV6-5 combines with J gene TRBJ2-7; TRBD2 matches 13 bases. Germline CDR1 and CDR2: MNHEY and SVGAGI. Trimming at V came to 6 bases and at J to 3 bases, leaving 2 bases not matched to a gene. This CDR3 spans 14 amino acids.

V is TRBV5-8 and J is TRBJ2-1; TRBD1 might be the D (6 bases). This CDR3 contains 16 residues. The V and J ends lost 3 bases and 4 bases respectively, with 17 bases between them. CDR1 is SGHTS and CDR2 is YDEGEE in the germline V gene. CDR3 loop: CASSSAGQGIYNEQFF. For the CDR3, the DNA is TGTGCCAGCAGCTCGGCCGGGCAGGGGATTTACAATGAGCAGTTCTTC.

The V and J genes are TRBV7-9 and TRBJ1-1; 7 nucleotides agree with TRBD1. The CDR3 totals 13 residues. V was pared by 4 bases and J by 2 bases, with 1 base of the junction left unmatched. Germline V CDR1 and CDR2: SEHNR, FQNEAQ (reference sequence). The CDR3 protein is CASSWDRNTEAFF. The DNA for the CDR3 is TGTGCCAGCAGCTGGGACAGAAACACTGAAGCTTTCTTT.